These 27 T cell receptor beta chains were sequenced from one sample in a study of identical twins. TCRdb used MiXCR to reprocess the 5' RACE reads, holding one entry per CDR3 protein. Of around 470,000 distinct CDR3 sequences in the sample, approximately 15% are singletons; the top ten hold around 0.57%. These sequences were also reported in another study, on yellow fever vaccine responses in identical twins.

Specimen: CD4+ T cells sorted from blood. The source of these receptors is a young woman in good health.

The CDR3 DNA is TGTGCCAGCTCGCGGGGCGAGGCCACTGAAGCTTTCTTT. Protein sequence: CASSRGEATEAFF. The V and J genes are TRBV18 and TRBJ1-1; D is perhaps TRBD1 (5 bases). The CDR3 extends over 13 amino acids. Trimming stripped 6 bases from V and 4 bases from J, with 12 bases between. Germline CDR1 KGHSH, CDR2 LQKENI.

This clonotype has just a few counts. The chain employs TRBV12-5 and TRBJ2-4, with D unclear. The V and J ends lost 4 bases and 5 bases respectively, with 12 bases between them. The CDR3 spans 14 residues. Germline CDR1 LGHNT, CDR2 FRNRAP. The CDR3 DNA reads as TGTGCTAGTGGTTCCTCGGGTTCCGAAAACATTCAGTACTTC. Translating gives CASGSSGSENIQYF.

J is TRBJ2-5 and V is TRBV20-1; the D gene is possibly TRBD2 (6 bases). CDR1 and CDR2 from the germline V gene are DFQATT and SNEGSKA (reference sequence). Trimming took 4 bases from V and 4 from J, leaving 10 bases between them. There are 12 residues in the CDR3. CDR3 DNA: TGCAGTGCTATAGCGGATGTAGAGACCCAGTACTTC. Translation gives CSAIADVETQYF.

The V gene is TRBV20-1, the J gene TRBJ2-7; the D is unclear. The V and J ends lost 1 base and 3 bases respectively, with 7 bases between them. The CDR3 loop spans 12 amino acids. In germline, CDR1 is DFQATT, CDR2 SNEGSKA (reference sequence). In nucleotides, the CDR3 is TGCAGTGCTAGAGTAGACGTCTACGAGCAGTACTTC. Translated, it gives CSARVDVYEQYF.

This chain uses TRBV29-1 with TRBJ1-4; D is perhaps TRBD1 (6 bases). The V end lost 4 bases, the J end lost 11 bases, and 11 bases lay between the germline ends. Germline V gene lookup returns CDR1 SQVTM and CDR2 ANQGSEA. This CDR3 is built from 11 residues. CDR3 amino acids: CSVGKQGKLFF. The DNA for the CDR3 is TGCAGCGTTGGGAAGCAGGGGAAACTGTTTTTT.

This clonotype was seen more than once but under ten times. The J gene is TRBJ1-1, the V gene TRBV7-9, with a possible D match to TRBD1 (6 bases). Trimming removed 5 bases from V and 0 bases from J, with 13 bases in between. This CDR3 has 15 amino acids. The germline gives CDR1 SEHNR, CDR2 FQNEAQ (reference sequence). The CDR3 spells CASSEGDTMNTEAFF. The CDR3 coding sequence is TGTGCCAGCAGCGAAGGGGACACCATGAACACTGAAGCTTTCTTT.

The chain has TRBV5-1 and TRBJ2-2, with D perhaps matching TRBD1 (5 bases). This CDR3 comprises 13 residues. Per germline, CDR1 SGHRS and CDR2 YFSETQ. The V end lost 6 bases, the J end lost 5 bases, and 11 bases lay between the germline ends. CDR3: CASKVTDTGELFF. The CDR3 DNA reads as TGCGCCAGCAAAGTGACAGATACCGGGGAGCTGTTTTTT.

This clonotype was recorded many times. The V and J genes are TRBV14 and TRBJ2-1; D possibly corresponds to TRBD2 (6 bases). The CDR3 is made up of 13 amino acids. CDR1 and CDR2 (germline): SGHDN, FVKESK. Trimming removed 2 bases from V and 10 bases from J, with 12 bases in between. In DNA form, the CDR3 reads TGTGCCAGCAGCCAATATCAGGCGGGAGAGCAGTTCTTC. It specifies CASSQYQAGEQFF.

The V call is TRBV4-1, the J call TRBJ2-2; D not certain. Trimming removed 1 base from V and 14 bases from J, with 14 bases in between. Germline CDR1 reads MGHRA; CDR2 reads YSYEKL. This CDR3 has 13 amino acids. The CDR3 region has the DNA TGCGCCAGCAGCCAAGTGGCCCCTCCTCTTCTGTTTTTT. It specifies CASSQVAPPLLFF.

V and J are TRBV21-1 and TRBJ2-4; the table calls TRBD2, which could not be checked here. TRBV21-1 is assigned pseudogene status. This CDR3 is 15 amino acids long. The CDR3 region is CASSQIAKSKNIQYF. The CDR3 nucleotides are TGTGCCAGCAGCCAGATAGCGAAATCCAAAAACATTCAGTACTTC.

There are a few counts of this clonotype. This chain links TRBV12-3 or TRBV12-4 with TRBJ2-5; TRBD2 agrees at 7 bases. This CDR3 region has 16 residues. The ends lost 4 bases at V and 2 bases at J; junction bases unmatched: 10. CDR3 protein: CASSSAWGGAQETQYF. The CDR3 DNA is TGTGCCAGCAGTTCGGCGTGGGGGGGTGCACAAGAGACCCAGTACTTC.

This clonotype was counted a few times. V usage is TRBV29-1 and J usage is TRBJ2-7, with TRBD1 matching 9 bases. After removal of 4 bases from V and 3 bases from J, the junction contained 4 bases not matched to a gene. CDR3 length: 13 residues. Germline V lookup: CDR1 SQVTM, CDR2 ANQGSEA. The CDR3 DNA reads TGCAGCGTTGGGGGACAGGGAAGCTACGAGCAGTACTTC. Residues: CSVGGQGSYEQYF.

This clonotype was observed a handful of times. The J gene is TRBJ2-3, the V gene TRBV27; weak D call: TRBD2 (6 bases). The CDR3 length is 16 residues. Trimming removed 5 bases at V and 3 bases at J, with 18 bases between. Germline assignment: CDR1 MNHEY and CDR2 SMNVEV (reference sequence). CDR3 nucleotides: TGTGCCAGCAGTCCCCCGGGTGGGGGGAGGACAGATACGCAGTATTTT. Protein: CASSPPGGGRTDTQYF.

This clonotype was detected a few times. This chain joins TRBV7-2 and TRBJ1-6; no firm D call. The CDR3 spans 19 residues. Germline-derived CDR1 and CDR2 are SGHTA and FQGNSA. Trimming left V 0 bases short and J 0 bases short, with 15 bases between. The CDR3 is CASSLADPRLGSYNSPLHF. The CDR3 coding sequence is TGTGCCAGCAGCTTAGCGGACCCGAGGCTGGGCTCCTATAATTCACCCCTCCACTTT.

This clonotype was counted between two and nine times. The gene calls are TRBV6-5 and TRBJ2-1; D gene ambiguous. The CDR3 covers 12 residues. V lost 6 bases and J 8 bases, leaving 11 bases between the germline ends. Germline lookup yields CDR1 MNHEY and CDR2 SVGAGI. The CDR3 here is CASRSLSYEQFF. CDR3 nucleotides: TGTGCCAGCAGATCATTGAGTTATGAGCAGTTCTTC.

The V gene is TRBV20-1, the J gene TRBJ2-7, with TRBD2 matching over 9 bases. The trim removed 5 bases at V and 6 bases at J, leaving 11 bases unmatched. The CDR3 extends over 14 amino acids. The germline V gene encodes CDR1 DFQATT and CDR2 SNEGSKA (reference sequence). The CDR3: CSAPPKAGGSEQYF. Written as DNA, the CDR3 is TGCAGTGCTCCACCTAAGGCGGGAGGGTCCGAGCAGTACTTC.

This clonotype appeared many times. The CDR3 bases are TGTGCCAGCAGCCCGGGACTAGCGGGGGCCTACGAGCAGTACTTC. This sequence encodes CASSPGLAGAYEQYF. The rearrangement links TRBV5-6 to TRBJ2-7; 14 bases map to TRBD2. The CDR3 is 15 amino acids. V dropped 4 bases and J dropped 2; count of bases not matched to a gene: 2. Germline CDR1 SGHDT, CDR2 YYEEEE.

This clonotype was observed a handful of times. Here the CDR3 reads CASSSDRGGGTEAFF. CDR3 nucleotide sequence: TGTGCCAGCAGCTCGGACAGGGGAGGGGGCACTGAAGCTTTCTTT. The J gene is TRBJ1-1, the V gene TRBV9; TRBD1 aligns across 9 bases. Germline values: CDR1 SGDLS, CDR2 YYNGEE. V shed 4 bases, J shed 4 bases, and the junction held 8 bases outside the gene matches. There are 15 residues in the CDR3.

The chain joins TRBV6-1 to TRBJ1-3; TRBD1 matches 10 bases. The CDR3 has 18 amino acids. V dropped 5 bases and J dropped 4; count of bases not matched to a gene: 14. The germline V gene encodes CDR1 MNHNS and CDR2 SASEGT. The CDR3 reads CASSPLATGGAAGNTIYF. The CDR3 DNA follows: TGTGCCAGCAGTCCCTTGGCGACAGGGGGCGCGGCGGGAAACACCATATATTTT.

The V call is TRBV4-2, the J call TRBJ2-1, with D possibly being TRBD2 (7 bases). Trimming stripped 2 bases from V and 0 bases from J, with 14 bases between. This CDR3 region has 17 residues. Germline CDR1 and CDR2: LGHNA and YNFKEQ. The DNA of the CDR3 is TGTGCCAGCAGCCAAAGCTGGGGGGGGGCCTCCTACAATGAGCAGTTCTTC. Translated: CASSQSWGGASYNEQFF.

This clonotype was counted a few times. The CDR3 coding sequence is TGTGCCAGCAGCTTAGCTCCAGGGTCCCAAGAGACCCAGTACTTC. Its protein product is CASSLAPGSQETQYF. The chain combines TRBV7-2 with TRBJ2-5; D is perhaps TRBD1 (5 bases). Trimming removed 0 bases from V and 1 base from J, with 9 bases in between. Germline V gene data show CDR1 as SGHTA and CDR2 as FQGNSA. The CDR3 extends over 15 amino acids.

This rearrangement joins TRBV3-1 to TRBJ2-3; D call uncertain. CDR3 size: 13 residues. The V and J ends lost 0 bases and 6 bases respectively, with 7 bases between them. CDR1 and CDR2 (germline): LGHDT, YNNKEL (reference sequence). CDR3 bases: TGTGCCAGCAGCCAAGAGTTGATGGATACGCAGTATTTT. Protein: CASSQELMDTQYF.

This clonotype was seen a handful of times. CDR3 loop: CSVRLNTAGLADTQYF. The CDR3 DNA sequence: TGCAGCGTACGACTCAATACAGCGGGACTGGCAGATACGCAGTATTTT. This chain links TRBV29-1 with TRBJ2-3; the match to TRBD2 covers 7 bases. The CDR3 is made up of 16 amino acids. V gave up 6 bases and J gave up 4 bases; unmatched junction bases: 16. Looked up from germline, CDR1 is SQVTM and CDR2 is ANQGSEA.

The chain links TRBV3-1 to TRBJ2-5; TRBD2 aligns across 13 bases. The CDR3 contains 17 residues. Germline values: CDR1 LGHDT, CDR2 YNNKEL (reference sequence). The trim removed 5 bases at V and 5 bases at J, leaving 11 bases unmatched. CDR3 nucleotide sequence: TGTGCCAGCAGCTCCAGGACTAGCGGGAGTGTATTGGAGACCCAGTACTTC. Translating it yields CASSSRTSGSVLETQYF.

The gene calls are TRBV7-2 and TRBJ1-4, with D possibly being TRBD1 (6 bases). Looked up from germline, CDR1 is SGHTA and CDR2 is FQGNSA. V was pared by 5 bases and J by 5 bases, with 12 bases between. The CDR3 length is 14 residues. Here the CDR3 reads CASSLQGGNEKLFF. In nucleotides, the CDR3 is TGTGCCAGCAGCCTACAGGGCGGGAATGAAAAACTGTTTTTT.

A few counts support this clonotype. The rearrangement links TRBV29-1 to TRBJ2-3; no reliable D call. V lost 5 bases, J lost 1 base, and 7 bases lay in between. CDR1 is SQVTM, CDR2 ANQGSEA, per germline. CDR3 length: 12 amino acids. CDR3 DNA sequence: TGCAGCGTTTCAGGAGGCACAGATACGCAGTATTTT. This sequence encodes CSVSGGTDTQYF.

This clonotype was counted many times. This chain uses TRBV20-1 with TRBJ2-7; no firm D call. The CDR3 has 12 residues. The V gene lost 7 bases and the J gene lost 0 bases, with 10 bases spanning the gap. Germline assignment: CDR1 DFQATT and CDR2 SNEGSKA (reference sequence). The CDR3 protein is CSVGGGSYEQYF. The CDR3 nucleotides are TGCAGTGTAGGTGGCGGCTCCTACGAGCAGTACTTC.